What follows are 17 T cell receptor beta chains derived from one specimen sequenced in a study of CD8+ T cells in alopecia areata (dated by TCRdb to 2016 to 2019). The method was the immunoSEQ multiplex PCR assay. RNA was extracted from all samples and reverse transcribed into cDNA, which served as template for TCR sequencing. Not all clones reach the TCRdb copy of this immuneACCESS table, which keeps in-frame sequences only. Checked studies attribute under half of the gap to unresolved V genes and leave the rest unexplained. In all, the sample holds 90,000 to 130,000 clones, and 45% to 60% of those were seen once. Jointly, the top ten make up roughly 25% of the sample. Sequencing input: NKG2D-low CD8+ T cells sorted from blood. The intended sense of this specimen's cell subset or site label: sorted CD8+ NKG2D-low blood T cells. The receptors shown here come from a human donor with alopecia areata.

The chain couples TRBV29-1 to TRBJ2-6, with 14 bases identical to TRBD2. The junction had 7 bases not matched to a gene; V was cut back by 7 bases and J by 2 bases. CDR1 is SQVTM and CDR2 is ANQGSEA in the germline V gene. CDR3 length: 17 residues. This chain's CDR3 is CSALGLAGAAGANVLTF. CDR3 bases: TGCAGCGCTCTGGGACTAGCGGGAGCGGCTGGGGCCAACGTCCTGACTTTC.

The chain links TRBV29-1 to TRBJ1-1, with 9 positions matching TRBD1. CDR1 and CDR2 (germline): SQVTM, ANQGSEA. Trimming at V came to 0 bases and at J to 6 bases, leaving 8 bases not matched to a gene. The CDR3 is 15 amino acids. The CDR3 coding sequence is TGCAGCGTTGAAGAGTGGACAGGGGCTGTGTCTGAAGCTTTCTTT. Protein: CSVEEWTGAVSEAFF.

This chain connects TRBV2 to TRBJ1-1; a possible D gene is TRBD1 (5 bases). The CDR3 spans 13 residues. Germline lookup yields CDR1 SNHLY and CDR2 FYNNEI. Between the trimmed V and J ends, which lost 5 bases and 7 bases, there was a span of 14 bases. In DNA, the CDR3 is TGTGCCAGCAGTCTGGTTCAGGGCCTTGAAGCTTTCTTT. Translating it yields CASSLVQGLEAFF.

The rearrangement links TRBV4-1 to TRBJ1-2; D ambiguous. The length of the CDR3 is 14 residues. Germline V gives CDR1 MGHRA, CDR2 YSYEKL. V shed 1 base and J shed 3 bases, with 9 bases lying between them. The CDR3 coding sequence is TGCGCCAGCAGCCAAGTCAAATTGGACTATGGCTACACCTTC. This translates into CASSQVKLDYGYTF.

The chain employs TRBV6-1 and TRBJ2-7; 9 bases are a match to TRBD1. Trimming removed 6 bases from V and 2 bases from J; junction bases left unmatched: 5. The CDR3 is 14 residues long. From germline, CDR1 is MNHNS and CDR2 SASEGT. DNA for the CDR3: TGTGCCAGCAGGGGACAGGGAAGCGCCTACGAGCAGTACTTC. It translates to CASRGQGSAYEQYF.

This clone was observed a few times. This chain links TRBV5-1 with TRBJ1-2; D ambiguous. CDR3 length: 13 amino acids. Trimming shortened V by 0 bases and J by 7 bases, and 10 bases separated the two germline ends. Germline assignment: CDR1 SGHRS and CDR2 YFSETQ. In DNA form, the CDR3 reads TGCGCCAGCAGCTTGGGGCCATTTGGTGGCTACACCTTC. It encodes CASSLGPFGGYTF.

In DNA form, the CDR3 reads TGTGCCAGCAGGTCCGGGACTAGCAGTTCCTACGAGCAGTACTTC. Encoded protein: CASRSGTSSSYEQYF. The rearrangement joins TRBV6-5 to TRBJ2-7; 9 bases are a match to TRBD2. After removal of 6 bases from V and 1 base from J, the junction contained 7 bases not matched to a gene. The CDR3 has 15 amino acids. Germline V CDR1 and CDR2: MNHEY, SVGAGI.

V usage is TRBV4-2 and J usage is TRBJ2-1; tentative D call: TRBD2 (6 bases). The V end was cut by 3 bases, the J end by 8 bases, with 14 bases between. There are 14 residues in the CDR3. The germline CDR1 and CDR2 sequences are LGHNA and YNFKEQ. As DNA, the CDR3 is TGTGCCAGCAGCCAGAGTAGCGGCGTCGATGAGCAGTTCTTC. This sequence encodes CASSQSSGVDEQFF.

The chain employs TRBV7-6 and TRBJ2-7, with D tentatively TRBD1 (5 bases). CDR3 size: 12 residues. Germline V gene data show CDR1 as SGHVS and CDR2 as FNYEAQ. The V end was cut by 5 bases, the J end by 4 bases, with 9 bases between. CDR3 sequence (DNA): TGTGCCAGCAGCAAGGGGCCATACGAGCAGTACTTC. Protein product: CASSKGPYEQYF.

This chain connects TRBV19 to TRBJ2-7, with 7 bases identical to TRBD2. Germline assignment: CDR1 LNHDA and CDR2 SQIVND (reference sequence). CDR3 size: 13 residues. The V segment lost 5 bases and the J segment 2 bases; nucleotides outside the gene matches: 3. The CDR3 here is CASSLRGAYEQYF. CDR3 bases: TGTGCCAGTAGTTTACGGGGGGCCTACGAGCAGTACTTC.

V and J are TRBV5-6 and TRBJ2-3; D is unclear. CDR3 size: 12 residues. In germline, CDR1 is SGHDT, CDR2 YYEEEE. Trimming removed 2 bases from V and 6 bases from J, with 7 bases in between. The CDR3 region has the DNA TGTGCCAGCAGCTTAGGAGAGGATACGCAGTATTTT. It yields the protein CASSLGEDTQYF.

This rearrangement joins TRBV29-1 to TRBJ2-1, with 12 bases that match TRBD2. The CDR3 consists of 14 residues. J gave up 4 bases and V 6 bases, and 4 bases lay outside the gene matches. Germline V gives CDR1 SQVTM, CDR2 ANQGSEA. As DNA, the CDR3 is TGCAGCGTCCCTAGCGGGAGGGGATACAATGAGCAGTTCTTC. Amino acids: CSVPSGRGYNEQFF.

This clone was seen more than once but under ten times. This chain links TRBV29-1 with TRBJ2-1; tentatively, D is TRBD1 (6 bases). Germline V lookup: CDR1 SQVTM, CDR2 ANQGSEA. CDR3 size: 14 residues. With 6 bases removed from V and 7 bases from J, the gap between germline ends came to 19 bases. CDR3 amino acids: CSVAGADGVNEQFF. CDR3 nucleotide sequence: TGCAGCGTGGCAGGGGCCGACGGGGTGAATGAGCAGTTCTTC.

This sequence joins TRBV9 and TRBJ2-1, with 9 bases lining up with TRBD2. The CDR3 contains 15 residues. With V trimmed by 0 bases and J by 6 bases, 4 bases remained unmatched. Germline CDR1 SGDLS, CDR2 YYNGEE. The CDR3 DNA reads TGTGCCAGCAGCGTAGATCTAGCGGGAAGCAATGAGCAGTTCTTC. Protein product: CASSVDLAGSNEQFF. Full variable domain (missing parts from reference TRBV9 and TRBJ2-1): DSGVTQTPKHLITATGQRVTLRCSPRSGDLSVYWYQQSLDQGLQFLIQYYNGEERAKGNILERFSAQQFPDLHSELNLSSLELGDSALYFCASSVDLAGSNEQFFGPGTRLTVL.

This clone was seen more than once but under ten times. The CDR3 sequence is CASSQAKQGGDTEAFF. The CDR3 DNA follows: TGTGCCAGCAGCCAAGCTAAACAGGGTGGGGACACTGAAGCTTTCTTT. The rearrangement uses TRBV14 and TRBJ1-1; D is possibly TRBD1 (6 bases). Germline loops: CDR1 SGHDN, CDR2 FVKESK. This CDR3 spans 16 amino acids. The ends were cut back, 1 base at V and 3 bases at J, with 15 bases in the middle.

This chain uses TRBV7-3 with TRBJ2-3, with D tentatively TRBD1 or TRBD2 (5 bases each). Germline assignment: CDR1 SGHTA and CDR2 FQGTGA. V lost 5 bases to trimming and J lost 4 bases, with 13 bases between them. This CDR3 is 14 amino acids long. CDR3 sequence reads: CASSGGGIADTQYF. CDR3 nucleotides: TGTGCCAGCAGCGGGGGTGGAATTGCAGATACGCAGTATTTT.

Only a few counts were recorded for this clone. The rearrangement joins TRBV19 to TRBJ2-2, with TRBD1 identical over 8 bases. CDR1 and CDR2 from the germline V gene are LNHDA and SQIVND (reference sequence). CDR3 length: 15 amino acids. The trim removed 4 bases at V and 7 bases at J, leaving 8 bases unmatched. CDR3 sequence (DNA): TGTGCCAGTAGTAACACAGGGGGTTCCCACGGGGAGCTGTTTTTT. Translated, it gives CASSNTGGSHGELFF.